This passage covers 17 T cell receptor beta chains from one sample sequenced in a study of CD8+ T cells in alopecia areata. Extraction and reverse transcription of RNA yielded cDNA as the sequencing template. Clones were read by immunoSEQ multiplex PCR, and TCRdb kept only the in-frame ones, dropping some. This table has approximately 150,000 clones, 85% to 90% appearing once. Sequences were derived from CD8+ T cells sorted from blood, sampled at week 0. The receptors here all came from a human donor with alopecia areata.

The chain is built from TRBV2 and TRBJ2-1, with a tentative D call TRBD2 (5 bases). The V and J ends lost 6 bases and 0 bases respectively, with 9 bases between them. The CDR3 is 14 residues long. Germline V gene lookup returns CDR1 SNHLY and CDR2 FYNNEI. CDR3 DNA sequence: TGTGCCAGCAGGGCGGGTGTCTCCTACAATGAGCAGTTCTTC. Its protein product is CASRAGVSYNEQFF.

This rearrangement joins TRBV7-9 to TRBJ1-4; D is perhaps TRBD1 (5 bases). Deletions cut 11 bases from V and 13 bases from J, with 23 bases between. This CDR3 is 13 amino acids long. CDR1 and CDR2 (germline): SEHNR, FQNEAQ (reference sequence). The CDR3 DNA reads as TGTGCCGGCAACGATCCGGGACCGAAAGGACTGTTTTTT. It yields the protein CAGNDPGPKGLFF.

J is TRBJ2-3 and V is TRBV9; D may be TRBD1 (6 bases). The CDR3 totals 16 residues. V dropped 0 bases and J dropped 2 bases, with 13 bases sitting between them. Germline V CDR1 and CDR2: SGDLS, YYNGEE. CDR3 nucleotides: TGTGCCAGCAGCGTAGGGGACAATCTGTACACAGATACGCAGTATTTT. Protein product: CASSVGDNLYTDTQYF.

The CDR3 sequence: CAWNLGAGTGPDTQYF. The CDR3 DNA is TGTGCCTGGAACCTCGGAGCCGGGACAGGCCCCGATACGCAGTATTTT. The chain uses TRBV30 and TRBJ2-3; 8 nucleotides match TRBD1. J was trimmed by 6 bases and V by 4 bases; bases with no gene match: 15. The germline CDR1 and CDR2 sequences are GTSNPN and SVGIG (reference sequence). The CDR3 has 16 amino acids. Based on the CDR3 plus reference TRBV30 and TRBJ2-3, the full variable domain is SQTIHQWPATLVQPVGSPLSLECTVEGTSNPNLYWYRQAAGRGLQLLFYSVGIGQISSEVPQNLSASRPQDRQFILSSKKLLLSDSGFYLCAWNLGAGTGPDTQYFGPGTRLTVL.

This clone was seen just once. In DNA form, the CDR3 reads TGTGCCAGCAGCTTAGATAGTAGCCTTGTCGGGACCGCCTCCTACGAGCAGTACTTC. This translates into CASSLDSSLVGTASYEQYF. The rearrangement joins TRBV11-2 to TRBJ2-7, with D perhaps matching TRBD1 or TRBD2 (5 bases each). The CDR3 spans 19 residues. V lost 0 bases to trimming and J lost 0 bases, with 21 bases between them. The germline CDR1 and CDR2 sequences are SGHAT and FQNNGV.

The CDR3 protein is CASSGDGGYGAWFQYF. The DNA of the CDR3 is TGTGCCAGCAGCGGCGATGGAGGTTACGGGGCTTGGTTTCAGTATTTT. V and J are TRBV9 and TRBJ2-3; D might be TRBD1 or TRBD2, each matching 5 bases. Trimming pared 3 bases from V and 12 bases from J, leaving 26 bases between. This CDR3 comprises 16 residues. The V gene's germline CDR1 is SGDLS and CDR2 YYNGEE.

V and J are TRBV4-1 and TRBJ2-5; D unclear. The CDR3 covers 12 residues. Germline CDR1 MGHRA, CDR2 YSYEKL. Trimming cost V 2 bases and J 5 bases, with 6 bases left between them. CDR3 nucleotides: TGCGCCAGCAGCCAAAGTATGGAGACCCAGTACTTC. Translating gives CASSQSMETQYF.

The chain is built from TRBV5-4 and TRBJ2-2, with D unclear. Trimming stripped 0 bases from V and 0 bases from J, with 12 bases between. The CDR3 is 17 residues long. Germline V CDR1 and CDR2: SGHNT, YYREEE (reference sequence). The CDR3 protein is CASSLGSTGANTGELFF. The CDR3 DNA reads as TGTGCCAGCAGCTTGGGAAGCACGGGCGCGAACACCGGGGAGCTGTTTTTT.

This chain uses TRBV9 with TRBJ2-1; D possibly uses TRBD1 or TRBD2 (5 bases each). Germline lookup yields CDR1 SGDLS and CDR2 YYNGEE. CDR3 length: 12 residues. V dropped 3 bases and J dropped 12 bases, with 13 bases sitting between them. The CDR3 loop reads CASSAEGPGQFF. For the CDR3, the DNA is TGTGCCAGCAGCGCAGAGGGGCCGGGGCAGTTCTTC. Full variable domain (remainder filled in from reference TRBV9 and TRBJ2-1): DSGVTQTPKHLITATGQRVTLRCSPRSGDLSVYWYQQSLDQGLQFLIQYYNGEERAKGNILERFSAQQFPDLHSELNLSSLELGDSALYFCASSAEGPGQFFGPGTRLTVL.

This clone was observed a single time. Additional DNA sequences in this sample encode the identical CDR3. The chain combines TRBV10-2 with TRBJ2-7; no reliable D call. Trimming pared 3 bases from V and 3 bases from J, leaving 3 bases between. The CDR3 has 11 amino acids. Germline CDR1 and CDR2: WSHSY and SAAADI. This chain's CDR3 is CASSEFYEQYF. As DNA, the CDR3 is TGCGCCAGCAGTGAATTCTACGAGCAGTACTTC.

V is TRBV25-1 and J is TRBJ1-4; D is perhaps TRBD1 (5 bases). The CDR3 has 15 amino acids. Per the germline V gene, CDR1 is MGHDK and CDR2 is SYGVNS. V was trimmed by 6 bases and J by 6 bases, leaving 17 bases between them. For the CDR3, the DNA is TGTGCCAGCAGATCTCCTTTGCAGGGTGATGAAAAACTGTTTTTT. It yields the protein CASRSPLQGDEKLFF.

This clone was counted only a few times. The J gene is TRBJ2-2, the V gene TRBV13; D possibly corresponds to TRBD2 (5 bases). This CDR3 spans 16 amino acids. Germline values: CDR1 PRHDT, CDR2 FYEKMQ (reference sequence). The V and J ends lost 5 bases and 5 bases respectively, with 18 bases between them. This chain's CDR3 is CASSPNSGFRTGELFF. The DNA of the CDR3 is TGTGCCAGCAGCCCGAACAGCGGATTTCGGACCGGGGAGCTGTTTTTT. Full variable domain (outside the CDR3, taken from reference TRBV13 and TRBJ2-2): AAGVIQSPRHLIKEKRETATLKCYPIPRHDTVYWYQQGPGQDPQFLISFYEKMQSDKGSIPDRFSAQQFSDYHSELNMSSLELGDSALYFCASSPNSGFRTGELFFGEGSRLTVL.

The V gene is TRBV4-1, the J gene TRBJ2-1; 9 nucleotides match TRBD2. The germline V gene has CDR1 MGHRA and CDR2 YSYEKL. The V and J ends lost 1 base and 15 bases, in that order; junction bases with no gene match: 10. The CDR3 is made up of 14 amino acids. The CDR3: CASSQAPAGGSPFF. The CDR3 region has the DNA TGCGCCAGCAGCCAAGCCCCAGCGGGAGGATCGCCGTTCTTC.

The CDR3 nucleotides are TGTGCCAGCACCATTAGCGGGAACCCTTCAGATACGCAGTATTTT. Translating gives CASTISGNPSDTQYF. The V gene is TRBV7-9, the J gene TRBJ2-3; 8 nucleotides agree with TRBD2. This CDR3 has 15 residues. With V trimmed by 7 bases and J by 4 bases, 10 bases remained unmatched. Germline V gene lookup returns CDR1 SEHNR and CDR2 FQNEAQ (reference sequence).

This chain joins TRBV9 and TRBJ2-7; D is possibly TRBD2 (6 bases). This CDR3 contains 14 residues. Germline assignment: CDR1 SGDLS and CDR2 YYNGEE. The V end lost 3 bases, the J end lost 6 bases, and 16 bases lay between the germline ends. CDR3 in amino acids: CASSGGGRSLEQYF. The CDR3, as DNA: TGTGCCAGCAGCGGGGGAGGTAGATCTCTCGAGCAGTACTTC.

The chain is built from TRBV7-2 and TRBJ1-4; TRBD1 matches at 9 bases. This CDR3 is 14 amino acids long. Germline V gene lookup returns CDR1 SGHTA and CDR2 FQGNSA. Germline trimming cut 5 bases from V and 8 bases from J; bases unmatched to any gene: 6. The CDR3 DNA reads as TGTGCCAGCAGCCCCGGGACAGGGACCGAAAAACTGTTTTTT. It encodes CASSPGTGTEKLFF.

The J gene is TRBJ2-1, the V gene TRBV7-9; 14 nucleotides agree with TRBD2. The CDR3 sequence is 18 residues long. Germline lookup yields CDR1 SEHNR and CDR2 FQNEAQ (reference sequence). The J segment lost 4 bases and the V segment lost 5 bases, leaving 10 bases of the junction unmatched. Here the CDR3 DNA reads TGTGCCAGCAGCGAGGGACTAGCGGGGGCCACTAGGTACAATGAGCAGTTCTTC. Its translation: CASSEGLAGATRYNEQFF.